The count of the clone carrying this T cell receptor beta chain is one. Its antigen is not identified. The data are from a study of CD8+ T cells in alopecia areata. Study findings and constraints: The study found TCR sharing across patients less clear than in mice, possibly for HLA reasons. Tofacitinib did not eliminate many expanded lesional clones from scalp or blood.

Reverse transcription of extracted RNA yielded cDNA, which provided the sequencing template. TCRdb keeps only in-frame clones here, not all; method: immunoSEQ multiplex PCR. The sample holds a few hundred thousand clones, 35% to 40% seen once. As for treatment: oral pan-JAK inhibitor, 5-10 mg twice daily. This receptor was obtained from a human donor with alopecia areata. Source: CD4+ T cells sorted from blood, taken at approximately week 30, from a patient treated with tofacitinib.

The CDR3: CASSESWGGKNIQYF. The CDR3 DNA is TGTGCCAGCAGTGAATCTTGGGGAGGGAAAAACATTCAGTACTTC. This chain links TRBV25-1 with TRBJ2-4; TRBD2 agrees at 7 bases. This CDR3 region has 15 residues. Germline CDR1 and CDR2: MGHDK and SYGVNS. With V trimmed by 1 base and J by 4 bases, 4 bases remained unmatched.